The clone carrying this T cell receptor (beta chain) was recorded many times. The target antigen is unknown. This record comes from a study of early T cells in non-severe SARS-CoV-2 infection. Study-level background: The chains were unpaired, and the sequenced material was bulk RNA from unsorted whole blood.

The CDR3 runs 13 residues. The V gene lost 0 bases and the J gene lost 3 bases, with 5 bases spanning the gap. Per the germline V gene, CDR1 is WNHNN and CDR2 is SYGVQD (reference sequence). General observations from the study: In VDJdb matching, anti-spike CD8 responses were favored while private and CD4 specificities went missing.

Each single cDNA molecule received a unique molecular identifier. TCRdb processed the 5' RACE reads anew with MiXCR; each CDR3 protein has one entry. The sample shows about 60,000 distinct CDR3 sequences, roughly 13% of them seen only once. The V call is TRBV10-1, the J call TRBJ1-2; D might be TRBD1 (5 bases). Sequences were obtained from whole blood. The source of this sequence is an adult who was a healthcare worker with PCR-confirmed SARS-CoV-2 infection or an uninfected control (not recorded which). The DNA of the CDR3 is TGCGCCAGCAGTGAGTCGGGGGACTATGGCTACACCTTC. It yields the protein CASSESGDYGYTF.